The rows below give T cell receptor beta chains drawn from one sample of a study of T-cell reconstitution after alpha-beta-depleted transplantation in children. MiXCR was run by TCRdb on the PCR reads, yielding one entry per CDR3 protein. This table has hundreds of thousands of distinct CDR3 sequences, around 23% appearing once. This specimen consisted of PBMCs, mostly from graft donor cells, obtained 360 days after TCRalphabeta/CD19-depleted stem cell transplant. The receptors come from a boy less than two years old who had a stem cell transplant for acute myeloid leukemia, so the T cells may come from the graft donor. Each CDR3 is given with its conserved first and last residue. A D gene is named only where the DNA matches it firmly. Part of the rows lack a size; the others show once, few, many or a class for expanded clones.

D gene	clone size	V gene	J gene	CDR3 protein	CDR3 DNA
-	few	TRBV18	TRBJ1-1	CASSRGESDTEAFF	TGTGCCAGCTCGCGGGGGGAATCCGACACTGAAGCTTTCTTT
-	few	TRBV5-1	TRBJ2-2	CASSSTTGNTGELFF	TGCGCCAGCAGCTCCACGACTGGGAACACCGGGGAGCTGTTTTTT
TRBD1	-	TRBV10-3	TRBJ2-5	CATLDGQAYQETQYF	TGTGCCACTTTAGATGGACAGGCGTACCAAGAGACCCAGTACTTC
-	many	TRBV5-1	TRBJ2-3	CASSLDGAGAADTQYF	TGCGCCAGCAGCTTGGACGGGGCTGGGGCGGCAGATACGCAGTATTTT
-	-	TRBV4-3	TRBJ2-7	CASSQELEPRYEQYF	TGCGCCAGCAGCCAAGAATTGGAACCGCGCTACGAGCAGTACTTC
-	-	TRBV4-1	TRBJ2-5	CASSQESGSAQYF	TGCGCCAGCAGCCAAGAATCAGGGAGTGCCCAGTACTTC
TRBD1	many	TRBV20-1	TRBJ2-1	CSAHTRDSYNEQFF	TGCAGTGCCCATACCCGGGACAGCTACAATGAGCAGTTCTTC
TRBD1	-	TRBV3-1	TRBJ2-5	CATSQEDRGQETQYF	TGTGCCACCAGCCAAGAGGACAGGGGTCAAGAGACCCAGTACTTC
-	few	TRBV7-2	TRBJ2-1	CASSLRQTPRSYNEQFF	TGTGCCAGCAGCTTAAGACAGACACCACGCTCCTACAATGAGCAGTTCTTC
TRBD2	few	TRBV5-5	TRBJ2-1	CASSLRLAGGSYNEQFF	TGTGCCAGCAGCCTGAGACTAGCGGGGGGGTCCTACAATGAGCAGTTCTTC
-	few	TRBV7-3	TRBJ2-1	CASSKGGGEQFF	TGTGCCAGCAGCAAGGGGGGAGGTGAGCAGTTCTTC
-	-	TRBV29-1	TRBJ2-3	CSVEYTRGADTQYF	TGCAGCGTTGAATATACAAGAGGTGCAGATACGCAGTATTTT
TRBD1	-	TRBV7-2	TRBJ1-1	CASSFRTGWNTEAFF	TGTGCCAGCAGCTTTCGGACAGGGTGGAACACTGAAGCTTTCTTT
-	-	TRBV10-3	TRBJ2-7	CAISRTAPGEQYF	TGTGCCATCAGCCGGACGGCCCCGGGCGAGCAGTACTTC